This TCR beta chain was identified in a study of radiotherapy plus CTLA-4 blockade in lung cancer listed by TCRdb under 2018. Describing the broader study: Among enrolled patients, 15% to 20% had an objective response and approximately 30% reached disease control.

The count of this clone is one. Which antigen it targets is not known. The record has no base qualities; no much larger clone is one base away. Receptors were amplified or captured by the immunoSEQ multiplex PCR assay. TCRdb's version of the immuneACCESS table is confined to in-frame rearrangements and falls short of the full clone set. An unresolved V gene accounts for under half of the shortfall where checked; the remainder is of unknown origin. This sample lists roughly 120,000 clones; approximately 84% were detected once. Of the sample, approximately 4.7% falls within the top ten clones. The study tested focal radiation therapy combined with CTLA-4 blockade (ipilimumab) in patients with chemo-refractory metastatic non-small-cell lung cancer. The junction shows trimming of 5 bases on V and 4 bases on J, and the gene matches do not reach 21 bases of it. The CDR3 contains 21 residues, cysteine and phenylalanine counted. The CDR3 DNA has 63 bases and is translated from base 1. CDR1 and CDR2 (MNHEY, SMNVEV) derive from the germline V gene (reference sequence).

What the study reported, not specific to this receptor: The strongest predictors of response, as reported, were early dynamic changes in blood T cell clones along with a rise in serum interferon-beta after radiation. After treatment with radiotherapy and ipilimumab, TCR clones that originated in tumors expanded in peripheral blood.

The sequence was obtained from a human donor with non-small cell lung cancer who had a partial response to radiotherapy plus ipilimumab. The source material was peripheral blood, sampled from a patient treated with radiotherapy plus ipilimumab. The rearranged segments are TRBV27 and TRBJ2-2; TRBD2 agrees with 11 junctional bases. The CDR3 region has the sequence CASSPDRDLAGGSAVTGELFF. The nucleotide sequence reads TGTGCCAGCAGTCCGGACAGGGATCTAGCGGGAGGAAGTGCGGTCACCGGGGAGCTGTTTTTT.